A single sample is the source of the 16 T cell receptor beta chains below, sequenced in a study of CD8 T cells in ankylosing spondylitis. TCRdb passed the 5' RACE reads through MiXCR, listing each CDR3 protein once. The sample includes 300,000 to 400,000 distinct CDR3 sequences, 20% of them seen just once. Sequencing was performed on blood, either unsorted or a sorted T cell fraction (not recorded which). These receptors were taken from a male donor with ankylosing spondylitis or in good health (not recorded which).

The chain joins TRBV5-1 to TRBJ2-1; 11 nucleotides line up with TRBD2. V was pared by 4 bases and J by 7 bases, with 10 bases of the junction left unmatched. From germline, CDR1 is SGHRS and CDR2 YFSETQ. The CDR3 extends over 16 amino acids. In DNA, the CDR3 is TGCGCCAGCAGCCCGGAAACTAGCGGGGGTGGGAATGAGCAGTTCTTC. It yields the protein CASSPETSGGGNEQFF.

This clonotype was found a few times. This chain connects TRBV15 to TRBJ1-1, with 8 bases identical to TRBD1. Germline CDR1 and CDR2: LNHNV and YYDKDF (reference sequence). The V and J ends lost 1 base and 4 bases, in that order; junction bases with no gene match: 8. The CDR3 has 16 amino acids. The CDR3 reads CATSRVPRQGLTEAFF. CDR3 DNA: TGTGCCACCAGCAGAGTACCCAGACAGGGGCTCACTGAAGCTTTCTTT.

This clonotype was counted only a few times. V gene TRBV5-1 combines with J gene TRBJ2-1; D may correspond to TRBD1 or TRBD2 (5 bases each). Germline V CDR1 and CDR2: SGHRS, YFSETQ. The CDR3 loop spans 16 amino acids. The V end was cut by 4 bases, the J end by 4 bases, with 18 bases between. CDR3 nucleotide sequence: TGCGCCAGCAGCCCGCGGCCGGGGCCACCTTACAATGAGCAGTTCTTC. This sequence encodes CASSPRPGPPYNEQFF.

This clonotype was seen ten or more times. The chain couples TRBV4-2 to TRBJ2-7; tentative D call: TRBD2 (6 bases). V lost 0 bases to trimming and J lost 1 base, with 16 bases between them. This CDR3 has 17 residues. CDR1 LGHNA and CDR2 YNFKEQ come from the germline V gene. The CDR3 protein is CASSQEASDGGSYEQYF. DNA of the CDR3: TGTGCCAGCAGCCAAGAAGCTTCCGATGGGGGGTCCTACGAGCAGTACTTC.

The chain joins TRBV7-8 to TRBJ2-7; D not resolved. The CDR3 spans 13 residues. The germline CDR1 and CDR2 sequences are SGHVS and FQNEAQ. CDR3: CATRPGDTYEQYF. The CDR3 DNA reads as TGTGCTACCCGCCCCGGAGATACCTACGAGCAGTACTTC.

The sample holds a few counts of this clonotype. V usage is TRBV12-3 or TRBV12-4 and J usage is TRBJ2-3; 9 bases are shared with TRBD2. The CDR3 runs to 15 residues. V shed 5 bases, J shed 4 bases, and the junction held 7 bases outside the gene matches. The DNA for the CDR3 is TGTGCCAGCAGTCCTCTAGCGGGGCGAGCAGATACGCAGTATTTT. It codes for CASSPLAGRADTQYF.

There are a few counts of this clonotype. At one end, the junction sequence differs from germline, possibly due to a read error. The chain has TRBV28 and TRBJ2-7, with no clear D. Germline V gene data show CDR1 as MDHEN and CDR2 as SYDVKM. The CDR3 is made up of 16 amino acids. CDR3 region: CASSLSPIGQIYEQYF. CDR3 nucleotide sequence: TGTGCCAGCAGCTTATCTCCTATCGGGCAAATCTACGAGCAGTACTTC.

This clonotype was seen only a few times. V gene TRBV3-1 combines with J gene TRBJ2-1; possible D gene TRBD1, 6 bases. Germline lookup yields CDR1 LGHDT and CDR2 YNNKEL (reference sequence). The CDR3 length is 15 residues. V gave up 6 bases and J gave up 7 bases, with 19 bases separating them. CDR3 in DNA: TGTGCCAGCAGTCATCCGTTGAAGGGGGTGAATGAGCAGTTCTTC. As protein: CASSHPLKGVNEQFF.

The rearrangement uses TRBV13 and TRBJ1-1, with 7 bases lining up with TRBD1. Germline values: CDR1 PRHDT, CDR2 FYEKMQ (reference sequence). V dropped 4 bases and J dropped 6; count of bases not matched to a gene: 8. The CDR3 extends over 14 amino acids. CDR3 DNA: TGTGCCAGCAGCTATCTACAGGGGATGGCTGAAGCTTTCTTT. Translated: CASSYLQGMAEAFF. The complete variable domain, with remaining parts taken from reference TRBV13 and TRBJ1-1, reads AAGVIQSPRHLIKEKRETATLKCYPIPRHDTVYWYQQGPGQDPQFLISFYEKMQSDKGSIPDRFSAQQFSDYHSELNMSSLELGDSALYFCASSYLQGMAEAFFGQGTRLTVV.

The gene calls are TRBV4-1 and TRBJ2-1; D is perhaps TRBD2 (7 bases). CDR1 and CDR2 (germline): MGHRA, YSYEKL. The CDR3 totals 14 residues. V lost 4 bases, J lost 8 bases, and 15 bases lay in between. CDR3 sequence reads: CASSPEGGNDEQFF. CDR3 DNA sequence: TGCGCCAGCAGCCCCGAGGGGGGGAATGATGAGCAGTTCTTC.

The chain joins TRBV30 to TRBJ1-1; D not certain. Trimming removed 7 bases at V and 6 bases at J, with 15 bases between. The germline CDR1 and CDR2 sequences are GTSNPN and SVGIG (reference sequence). The CDR3 runs 12 residues. DNA for the CDR3: TGTGCCTACCAGAGAGAACACCCTGAAGCTTTCTTT. Protein sequence: CAYQREHPEAFF.

V gene TRBV27 combines with J gene TRBJ2-7, with D possibly being TRBD2 (6 bases). V dropped 4 bases and J dropped 2 bases, with 12 bases sitting between them. This CDR3 is 14 amino acids long. Germline V lookup: CDR1 MNHEY, CDR2 SMNVEV (reference sequence). CDR3 amino acids: CASSSYGRAYEQYF. The CDR3 DNA reads TGTGCCAGCAGTTCCTACGGGAGAGCCTACGAGCAGTACTTC.

This clonotype showed up just a few times. The chain links TRBV3-1 to TRBJ2-1; D remains unclear. The V end lost 0 bases, the J end lost 3 bases, and 15 bases lay between the germline ends. This CDR3 has 17 residues. In germline, CDR1 is LGHDT, CDR2 YNNKEL (reference sequence). The CDR3 DNA reads as TGTGCCAGCAGCCAAGACCTGGCTTTTCTGGGCTACAATGAGCAGTTCTTC. The encoded protein is CASSQDLAFLGYNEQFF.

V and J are TRBV29-1 and TRBJ2-2; perhaps TRBD1 as D (5 bases). There are 15 residues in the CDR3. V was shortened by 3 bases and J by 5 bases, with 16 bases between the two germline ends. Germline assignment: CDR1 SQVTM and CDR2 ANQGSEA. The CDR3 sequence is CSVDLSGARTGELFF. In DNA form, the CDR3 reads TGCAGCGTTGATCTTTCTGGGGCGAGGACCGGGGAGCTGTTTTTT.

Ten or more counts support this clonotype. The chain is built from TRBV6-1 and TRBJ2-7; D is unclear. The CDR3 runs to 14 residues. Germline assignment: CDR1 MNHNS and CDR2 SASEGT. V was shortened by 5 bases and J by 3 bases, with 14 bases between the two germline ends. The CDR3 loop is CASSPTGLYYEQYF. In nucleotides, the CDR3 is TGTGCCAGCAGTCCAACGGGCCTCTACTACGAGCAGTACTTC.

The chain uses TRBV7-9 and TRBJ1-4, with D hard to call. This CDR3 comprises 12 residues. Trimming took off 6 bases at V and 0 bases at J, with 2 bases between the two ends. Germline CDR1 and CDR2: SEHNR and FQNEAQ (reference sequence). CDR3 bases: TGTGCCAGCAGTTCAACTAATGAAAAACTGTTTTTT. This codes for CASSSTNEKLFF.